Described below is a single T cell receptor (beta chain) sequence and its context. Compared with germline, one end of the junction differs, possibly owing to a read error. Through a sample-barcoded 5' primer and a J-beta primer mix, a second PCR was run for roughly 6 to 11 cycles. TCRdb reprocessed the 5' RACE reads via MiXCR and lists one record per CDR3 protein. In the table there are 910,000 or so distinct CDR3 sequences, 45% to 60% of which are singletons. The length of the CDR3 is 16 residues. CDR1 and CDR2 (germline): MDHEN, SYDVKM. This record comes from a study of blood T cells in healthy people across ages.

The V gene is TRBV28, the J gene TRBJ2-7, with 11 bases that match TRBD2. The TCR was taken from a woman aged 60-75 years in good health. Sequencing used blood. The CDR3 nucleotides read TGTGCCAGCAACCAACCGGGACTAGCGGTCTCCTACGGGCAGTACTTC. Its translation is CASNQPGLAVSYGQYF. The complete variable domain, with remaining parts taken from reference TRBV28 and TRBJ2-7, reads DVKVTQSSRYLVKRTGEKVFLECVQDMDHENMFWYRQDPGLGLRLIYFSYDVKMKEKGDIPEGYSVSREKKERFSLILESASTNQTSMYLCASNQPGLAVSYGQYFGPGTRLTVT.